A single sample gave rise to the 30 T cell receptor beta chains below, sequenced in a study of T cells expressing NK-cell markers. TCRdb re-called the 5' RACE reads and gives one entry per CDR3 protein, without DNA. This sample's table has 400,000 to 450,000 distinct CDR3 sequences. The source material was blood T cells: a sorted CD56 or NKG2C T cell subset, CD4+ or CD8+ T cells, or bulk PBMC T cells (not recorded which). The receptors here all came from a woman aged 18-70 years in good health.

The rearrangement links TRBV19 to TRBJ2-1. This CDR3 is built from 15 residues. Germline CDR1 LNHDA, CDR2 SQIVND (reference sequence). CDR3 amino acids: CASSGQAGLNNEQFF.

This sequence joins TRBV30 and TRBJ1-4; TCRdb selects TRBD1, and the lack of DNA leaves this call unchecked. The CDR3 extends over 13 amino acids. Germline CDR1 is GTSNPN and CDR2 is SVGIG (reference sequence). The CDR3 is CAWSKATGEKLFF.

V and J are TRBV19 and TRBJ2-5; TCRdb calls TRBD1, which cannot be checked without DNA. The CDR3 extends over 14 amino acids. Germline CDR1 reads LNHDA; CDR2 reads SQIVND (reference sequence). CDR3 in amino acids: CASSRGDRKETQYF.

The CDR3 loop is CASSHLDSLSTDTQYF. This chain connects TRBV18 to TRBJ2-3; the D call of TRBD1 rests on TCRdb alone, since no DNA is present to check it. Germline V CDR1 and CDR2: KGHSH, LQKENI. This CDR3 is built from 16 residues.

The J gene is TRBJ2-5, the V gene TRBV6-1; checking the TCRdb D call of TRBD1 is not possible without DNA. This CDR3 spans 15 amino acids. CDR1 is MNHNS and CDR2 is SASEGT in the germline V gene. This chain's CDR3 is CASRPFTGGGETQYF.

The chain combines TRBV5-4 with TRBJ2-2; absent DNA, TCRdb's TRBD2 call cannot be checked. The CDR3 totals 15 residues. Germline V gene lookup returns CDR1 SGHNT and CDR2 YYREEE (reference sequence). CDR3 protein: CASRIAGMNTGELFF.

CDR3 residues: CASSYQGMGEQFF. The rearrangement links TRBV7-2 to TRBJ2-1; checking the TCRdb D call of TRBD1 is not possible without DNA. Per germline, CDR1 SGHTA and CDR2 FQGNSA. The CDR3 has 13 amino acids.

The chain couples TRBV12-3 or TRBV12-4 to TRBJ2-7; TCRdb's D call, TRBD1, is unchecked because there is no DNA. This CDR3 contains 13 residues. The CDR3 protein is CASSPRTAYEQYF.

The chain links TRBV7-8 to TRBJ2-3; the TCRdb D gene call, TRBD1, has no DNA to confirm it. The CDR3 sequence is 15 residues long. CDR1 is SGHVS, CDR2 FQNEAQ, per germline. The CDR3 region is CASSLDGGRTDTQYF.

V gene TRBV6-2 or TRBV6-3 combines with J gene TRBJ2-5; TCRdb picks TRBD1, but there is no DNA to check that call. The germline V gene has CDR1 MNHEY and CDR2 SVGEGT. This CDR3 spans 12 amino acids. The CDR3: CASTRDSSQQYF.

This sequence joins TRBV20-1 and TRBJ1-1. Per the germline V gene, CDR1 is DFQATT and CDR2 is SNEGSKA (reference sequence). This CDR3 has 12 residues. CDR3 in amino acids: CSARVGREGAFF.

The chain combines TRBV7-2 with TRBJ1-5; lacking DNA, the TRBD1 call made by TCRdb goes unchecked. This CDR3 has 13 residues. Germline V lookup: CDR1 SGHTA, CDR2 FQGNSA. The CDR3 reads CASSLQGNQPQHF.

This chain links TRBV4-1 with TRBJ2-1; the D gene TCRdb calls, TRBD2, cannot be checked with no DNA. Germline-derived CDR1 and CDR2 are MGHRA and YSYEKL. This CDR3 is 14 amino acids long. The CDR3 protein is CASSPGGSGNEQFF.

This chain joins TRBV4-3 and TRBJ2-7. The germline V gene has CDR1 LGHNA and CDR2 YSLEER. The CDR3 runs 14 residues. CDR3 protein: CASSPGPAAYEQYF.

The gene calls are TRBV14 and TRBJ2-1; there is no DNA to check the TCRdb D call of TRBD2. This CDR3 comprises 17 residues. The germline V gene has CDR1 SGHDN and CDR2 FVKESK. The chain's CDR3 is CASSQPPSSGGINEQFF.

J is TRBJ2-5 and V is TRBV21-1; TCRdb calls TRBD2, which cannot be checked without DNA. TRBV21-1 constitutes a pseudogene. CDR3 length: 17 amino acids. CDR3 sequence reads: CASSKKALRVGQETQYF.

The chain employs TRBV28 and TRBJ1-4; TCRdb returns TRBD1, unconfirmable since there is no DNA. This CDR3 comprises 15 residues. The germline V gene encodes CDR1 MDHEN and CDR2 SYDVKM. The chain's CDR3 is CASSLIGTTNEKLFF.

This chain uses TRBV14 with TRBJ2-1; TCRdb selects TRBD2, and the lack of DNA leaves this call unchecked. Germline V gene lookup returns CDR1 SGHDN and CDR2 FVKESK. The CDR3 contains 15 residues. The CDR3 is CASSQRSGSGNEQFF.

This chain connects TRBV6-4 to TRBJ1-6. The CDR3 is 13 residues long. From germline, CDR1 is MRHNA and CDR2 SNTAGT. This CDR3 is CASSDSDNSPLHF.

J is TRBJ1-1 and V is TRBV5-5. This CDR3 has 15 residues. CDR1 is SGHKS, CDR2 YYEKEE, per germline (reference sequence). The CDR3 reads CASSWGTLSGTEAFF.

The chain combines TRBV30 with TRBJ1-5. The germline V gene has CDR1 GTSNPN and CDR2 SVGIG (reference sequence). The CDR3 runs 14 residues. CDR3 protein: CAWSGRRSTQPQHF.

The chain employs TRBV6-5 and TRBJ1-2; TCRdb lists TRBD1, though no DNA is available to test this call. CDR1 is MNHEY, CDR2 SVGAGI, per germline. The CDR3 covers 12 residues. CDR3 sequence reads: CASNRAGYGYTF.

The chain links TRBV20-1 to TRBJ1-1; with no DNA, the TCRdb D assignment of TRBD1 cannot be verified. This CDR3 comprises 16 residues. CDR1 and CDR2 (germline): DFQATT, SNEGSKA (reference sequence). CDR3 in amino acids: CSARPGRGPINTEAFF.

The genes are TRBV6-2 or TRBV6-3 and TRBJ2-3; the D call of TRBD1 rests on TCRdb alone, since no DNA is present to check it. Germline CDR1 and CDR2: MNHEY and SVGEGT. CDR3 length: 13 residues. The CDR3 region is CAACQRRTDTQYF.

V is TRBV27 and J is TRBJ2-1; TCRdb calls TRBD1, which cannot be checked without DNA. The CDR3 covers 15 residues. CDR1 is MNHEY, CDR2 SMNVEV, per germline (reference sequence). CDR3 in amino acids: CASSLTGTAYNEQFF.

The genes are TRBV2 and TRBJ2-1. This CDR3 is built from 12 residues. Germline assignment: CDR1 SNHLY and CDR2 FYNNEI. The CDR3 loop reads CASSGKHYKQFF.

The chain combines TRBV12-3 or TRBV12-4 with TRBJ1-1. The CDR3 covers 13 residues. This CDR3 reads CASSLEVITEAFF.

The chain has TRBV6-1 and TRBJ1-2. Per the germline V gene, CDR1 is MNHNS and CDR2 is SASEGT. The CDR3 is 13 amino acids. CDR3 in amino acids: CASRETANYGYTF.

This chain links TRBV12-3 or TRBV12-4 with TRBJ1-6. The CDR3 totals 14 residues. The CDR3 is CASSLRASDSPLHF.

The chain carries TRBV9 and TRBJ2-7. The CDR3 has 14 amino acids. Germline V gives CDR1 SGDLS, CDR2 YYNGEE. The CDR3 loop is CASSVDIGVYEQYF.